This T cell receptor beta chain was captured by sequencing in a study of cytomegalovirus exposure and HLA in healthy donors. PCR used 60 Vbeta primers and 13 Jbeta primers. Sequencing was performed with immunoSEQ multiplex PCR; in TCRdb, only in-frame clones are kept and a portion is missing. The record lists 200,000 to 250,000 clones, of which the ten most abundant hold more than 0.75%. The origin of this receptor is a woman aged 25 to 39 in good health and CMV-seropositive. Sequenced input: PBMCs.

The CDR3 bases are TGTGCCAGCAGTTTCGGGACAGCCTACAATGAGCAGTTCTTC. Translation gives CASSFGTAYNEQFF. The chain links TRBV27 to TRBJ2-1; TRBD1 aligns across 7 bases. Per the germline V gene, CDR1 is MNHEY and CDR2 is SMNVEV (reference sequence). This CDR3 comprises 14 residues. V lost 3 bases to trimming and J lost 2 bases; unmatched junction nucleotides: 1.